The 15 T cell receptor beta chains presented below share a single source sample, sequenced in a study of blood T cell repertoires in COVID-19. Libraries were prepared by immunoSEQ multiplex PCR; TCRdb keeps only in-frame clonotypes and omits some of them. The sample lists 190,000 or so clones, around 90% occurring once. The specimen was peripheral blood. Receptor source: a man aged 50 to 60 with acute or convalescent COVID-19.

The chain recombines TRBV10-3 with TRBJ2-7, with TRBD2 matching 12 bases. The CDR3 is made up of 14 amino acids. Germline V gene data show CDR1 as ENHRY and CDR2 as SYGVKD. V trimming: 6 bases; J trimming: 7 bases; junction bases outside the gene matches: 7. CDR3 residues: CAISRLAGAREQYF. Here the CDR3 DNA reads TGTGCCATCAGCCGACTAGCGGGAGCGAGGGAGCAGTACTTC.

This sequence joins TRBV4-1 and TRBJ2-5; D might be TRBD2 (6 bases). From germline, CDR1 is MGHRA and CDR2 YSYEKL. This CDR3 contains 16 residues. Trimming removed 1 base at V and 2 bases at J, with 14 bases between. The CDR3, as DNA: TGCGCCAGCAGCCAAGCCGTAGCGGTGAATCAAGAGACCCAGTACTTC. Its translation is CASSQAVAVNQETQYF.

V is TRBV9 and J is TRBJ1-4, with a weak D call TRBD1 (5 bases). The CDR3 is 13 residues long. Germline V gene sequence: CDR1 SGDLS, CDR2 YYNGEE. Trimming took off 0 bases at V and 8 bases at J, with 8 bases between the two ends. This chain's CDR3 is CASSVGTKEKLFF. CDR3 nucleotides: TGTGCCAGCAGCGTAGGGACAAAGGAAAAACTGTTTTTT.

This clone was picked up one time. The chain is built from TRBV7-8 and TRBJ2-4, with 7 nucleotides matching TRBD2. The CDR3 sequence is 15 residues long. Germline loops: CDR1 SGHVS, CDR2 FQNEAQ. The V gene end was trimmed by 0 bases and the J gene end by 4 bases; junction bases not matched to a gene: 3. CDR3 coding DNA: TGTGCCAGCAGCTTAGCGGGAGGGCCTAAAAACATTCAGTACTTC. Its translation: CASSLAGGPKNIQYF.

The V call is TRBV12-5, the J call TRBJ2-2; the D gene is possibly TRBD1 (5 bases). CDR1 LGHNT and CDR2 FRNRAP come from the germline V gene. There are 15 residues in the CDR3. V lost 5 bases and J 5 bases, leaving 15 bases between the germline ends. The CDR3 region has the DNA TGTGCTAGTGGTCCGGACACCGCGAGGACCGGGGAGCTGTTTTTT. Residues: CASGPDTARTGELFF. Full variable domain (outside the CDR3, taken from reference TRBV12-5 and TRBJ2-2): DARVTQTPRHKVTEMGQEVTMRCQPILGHNTVFWYRQTMMQGLELLAYFRNRAPLDDSGMPKDRFSAEMPDATLATLKIQPSEPRDSAVYFCASGPDTARTGELFFGEGSRLTVL.

The V and J genes are TRBV2 and TRBJ2-3, with TRBD2 matching 10 bases. The CDR3 has 17 residues. The trim removed 10 bases at V and 4 bases at J, leaving 17 bases unmatched. CDR1 is SNHLY, CDR2 FYNNEI, per germline. CDR3: CANLEREGPPRADTQYF. The CDR3 DNA sequence: TGTGCCAACCTAGAGCGGGAGGGGCCCCCCCGGGCAGATACGCAGTATTTT.

The rearrangement joins TRBV6-6 to TRBJ1-1, with D possibly matching TRBD1 (5 bases). The germline V and J ends were trimmed by 10 bases and 5 bases, with 23 bases remaining between them. Germline V gene data show CDR1 as MNHNY and CDR2 as SVGAGI (reference sequence). This CDR3 has 15 amino acids. The CDR3 loop reads CATQPPRTGLTEAFF. Here the CDR3 DNA reads TGTGCCACACAGCCCCCGCGTACAGGTCTTACTGAAGCTTTCTTT.

J is TRBJ1-4 and V is TRBV3-1 (or the pseudogene TRBV3-2), with a weak D call TRBD1 (6 bases). Germline CDR1 is LGHDT and CDR2 is YNNKEL (reference sequence). The CDR3 length is 14 residues. Deletions cut 5 bases from V and 8 bases from J, with 15 bases between. For the CDR3, the DNA is TGTGCCAGCAGCTTTACAGGGTCATTAGAAAAACTGTTTTTT. Protein sequence: CASSFTGSLEKLFF.

The genes are TRBV19 and TRBJ1-1, with 8 nucleotides matching TRBD1. The CDR3 has 16 amino acids. V shed 4 bases and J 4 bases; nucleotides not matched to a gene: 11. CDR1 is LNHDA, CDR2 SQIVND, per germline (reference sequence). CDR3 protein: CASSKGTGERRTEAFF. The CDR3 DNA is TGTGCCAGTAGTAAAGGGACAGGAGAACGCCGCACTGAAGCTTTCTTT.

The V call is TRBV6-5, the J call TRBJ2-6; perhaps TRBD1 as D (5 bases). Germline V lookup: CDR1 MNHEY, CDR2 SVGAGI. The CDR3 is 14 residues long. With 8 bases removed from V and 2 bases from J, the gap between germline ends came to 10 bases. The CDR3 DNA sequence: TGTGCCAGCGTAGGGGCGCCTGGGGCCAACGTCCTGACTTTC. Its translation is CASVGAPGANVLTF.

The gene calls are TRBV29-1 and TRBJ1-4; possible D gene TRBD1, 6 bases. Germline V gene sequence: CDR1 SQVTM, CDR2 ANQGSEA. Trimming pared 8 bases from V and 6 bases from J, leaving 13 bases between. The CDR3 spans 12 residues. CDR3: CSIQGGDEKLFF. CDR3 nucleotide sequence: TGCAGCATACAGGGAGGGGATGAAAAACTGTTTTTT.

CDR3 nucleotide sequence: TGTGCAAGTCGCTTAGCGATCAAGACAGTTCACACTGAAGCTTTCTTT. This translates into CASRLAIKTVHTEAFF. The J gene is TRBJ1-1, the V gene TRBV12-2; no DNA check was done on the table's D call, TRBD1. TRBV12-2 constitutes a pseudogene. The CDR3 sequence is 16 residues long.

The genes are TRBV28 and TRBJ1-4; 8 positions agree with TRBD1. CDR1 is MDHEN and CDR2 is SYDVKM in the germline V gene. Trimming took 5 bases from V and 6 from J; bases not matched to a gene: 2. The CDR3 sequence is 13 residues long. The DNA of the CDR3 is TGTGCCAGCAGTCCGACAGGGGATGAAAAACTGTTTTTT. Its translation: CASSPTGDEKLFF.

This clone showed up just a few times. The chain uses TRBV5-4 and TRBJ1-1; D gene ambiguous. CDR3 length equals 12 residues. Germline V lookup: CDR1 SGHNT, CDR2 YYREEE (reference sequence). Trimming took off 2 bases at V and 1 base at J, with 3 bases between the two ends. CDR3 protein: CASSLQNTEAFF. In DNA form, the CDR3 reads TGTGCCAGCAGCTTACAGAACACTGAAGCTTTCTTT.

The CDR3 sequence: CATSDEGQGYYGYTF. Written as DNA, the CDR3 is TGTGCCACCAGTGATGAGGGACAGGGGTACTATGGCTACACCTTC. V usage is TRBV24-1 and J usage is TRBJ1-2, with 10 bases fitting TRBD1. This CDR3 contains 15 residues. V shed 3 bases, J shed 3 bases, and the junction held 3 bases outside the gene matches. Germline CDR1 KGHDR, CDR2 SFDVKD.